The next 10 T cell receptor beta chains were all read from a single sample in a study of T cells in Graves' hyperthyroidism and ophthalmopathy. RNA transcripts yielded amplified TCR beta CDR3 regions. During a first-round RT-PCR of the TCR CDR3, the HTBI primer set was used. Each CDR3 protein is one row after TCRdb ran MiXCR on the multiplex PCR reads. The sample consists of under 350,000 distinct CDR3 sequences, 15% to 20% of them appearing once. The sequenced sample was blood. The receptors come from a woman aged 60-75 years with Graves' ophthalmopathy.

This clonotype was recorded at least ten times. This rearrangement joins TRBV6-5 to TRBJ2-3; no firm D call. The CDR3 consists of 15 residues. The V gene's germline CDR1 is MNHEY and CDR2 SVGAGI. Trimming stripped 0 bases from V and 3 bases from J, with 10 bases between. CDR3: CASSYSKDATDTQYF. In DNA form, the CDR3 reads TGTGCCAGCAGTTACTCTAAGGACGCTACAGATACGCAGTATTTT.

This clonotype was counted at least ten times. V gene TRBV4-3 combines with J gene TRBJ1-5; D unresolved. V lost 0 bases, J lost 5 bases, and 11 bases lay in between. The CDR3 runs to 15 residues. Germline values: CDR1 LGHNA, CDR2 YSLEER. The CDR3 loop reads CASSQEFMGDQPQHF. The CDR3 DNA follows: TGCGCCAGCAGCCAAGAGTTCATGGGCGATCAGCCCCAGCATTTT.

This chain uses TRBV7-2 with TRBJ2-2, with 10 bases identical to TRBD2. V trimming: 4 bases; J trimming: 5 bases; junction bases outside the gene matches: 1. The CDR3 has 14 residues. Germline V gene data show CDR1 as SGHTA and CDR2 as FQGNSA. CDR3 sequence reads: CASSSGLATGELFF. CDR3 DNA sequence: TGTGCCAGCAGCTCGGGACTAGCGACCGGGGAGCTGTTTTTT.

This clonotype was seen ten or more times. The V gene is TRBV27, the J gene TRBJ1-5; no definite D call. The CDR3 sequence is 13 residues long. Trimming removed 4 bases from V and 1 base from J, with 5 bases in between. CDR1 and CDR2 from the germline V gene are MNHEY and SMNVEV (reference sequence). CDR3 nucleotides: TGTGCCAGCAGTTACGGCAGCAATCAGCCCCAGCATTTT. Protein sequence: CASSYGSNQPQHF.

CDR3 region: CASSFGDRGYEQYF. The CDR3 region has the DNA TGTGCCAGCAGTTTCGGGGACAGGGGCTACGAGCAGTACTTC. The chain recombines TRBV28 with TRBJ2-7, with 10 bases identical to TRBD1. The junction had 2 bases not matched to a gene; V was cut back by 3 bases and J by 3 bases. The V gene's germline CDR1 is MDHEN and CDR2 SYDVKM. The CDR3 is made up of 14 amino acids.

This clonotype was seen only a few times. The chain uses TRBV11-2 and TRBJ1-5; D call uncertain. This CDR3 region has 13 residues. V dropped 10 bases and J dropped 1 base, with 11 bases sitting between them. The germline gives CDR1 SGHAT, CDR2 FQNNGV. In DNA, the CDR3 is TGTGCCAAGTGGGGTCGAAGCAATCAGCCCCAGCATTTT. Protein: CAKWGRSNQPQHF.

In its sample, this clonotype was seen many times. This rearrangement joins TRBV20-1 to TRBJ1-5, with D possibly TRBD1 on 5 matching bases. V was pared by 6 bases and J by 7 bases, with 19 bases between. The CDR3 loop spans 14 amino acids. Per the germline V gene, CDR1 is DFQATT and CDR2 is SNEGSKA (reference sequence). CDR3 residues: CSASRVELEQPQHF. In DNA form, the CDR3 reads TGCAGTGCCTCCAGGGTAGAATTGGAGCAGCCCCAGCATTTT.

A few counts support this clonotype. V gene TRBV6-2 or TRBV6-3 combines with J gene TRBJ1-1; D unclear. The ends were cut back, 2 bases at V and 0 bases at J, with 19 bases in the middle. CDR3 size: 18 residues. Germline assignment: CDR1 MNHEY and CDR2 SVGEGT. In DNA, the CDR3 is TGTGCCAGCAGTTACCCCGCCAGGACGGGCTTCATGAACACTGAAGCTTTCTTT. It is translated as CASSYPARTGFMNTEAFF.

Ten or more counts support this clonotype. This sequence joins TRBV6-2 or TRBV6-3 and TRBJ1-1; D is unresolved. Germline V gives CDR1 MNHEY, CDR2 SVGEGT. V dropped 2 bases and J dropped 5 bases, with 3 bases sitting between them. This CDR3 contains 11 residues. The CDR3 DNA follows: TGTGCCAGCAGTTACATGACTGAAGCTTTCTTT. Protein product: CASSYMTEAFF.

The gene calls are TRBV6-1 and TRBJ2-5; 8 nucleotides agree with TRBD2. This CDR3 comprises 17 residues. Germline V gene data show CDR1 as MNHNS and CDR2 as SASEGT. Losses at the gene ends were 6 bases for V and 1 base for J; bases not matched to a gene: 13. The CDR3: CASRIQTRGGTQETQYF. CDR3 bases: TGTGCCAGCAGAATACAGACTCGCGGGGGGACCCAAGAGACCCAGTACTTC.